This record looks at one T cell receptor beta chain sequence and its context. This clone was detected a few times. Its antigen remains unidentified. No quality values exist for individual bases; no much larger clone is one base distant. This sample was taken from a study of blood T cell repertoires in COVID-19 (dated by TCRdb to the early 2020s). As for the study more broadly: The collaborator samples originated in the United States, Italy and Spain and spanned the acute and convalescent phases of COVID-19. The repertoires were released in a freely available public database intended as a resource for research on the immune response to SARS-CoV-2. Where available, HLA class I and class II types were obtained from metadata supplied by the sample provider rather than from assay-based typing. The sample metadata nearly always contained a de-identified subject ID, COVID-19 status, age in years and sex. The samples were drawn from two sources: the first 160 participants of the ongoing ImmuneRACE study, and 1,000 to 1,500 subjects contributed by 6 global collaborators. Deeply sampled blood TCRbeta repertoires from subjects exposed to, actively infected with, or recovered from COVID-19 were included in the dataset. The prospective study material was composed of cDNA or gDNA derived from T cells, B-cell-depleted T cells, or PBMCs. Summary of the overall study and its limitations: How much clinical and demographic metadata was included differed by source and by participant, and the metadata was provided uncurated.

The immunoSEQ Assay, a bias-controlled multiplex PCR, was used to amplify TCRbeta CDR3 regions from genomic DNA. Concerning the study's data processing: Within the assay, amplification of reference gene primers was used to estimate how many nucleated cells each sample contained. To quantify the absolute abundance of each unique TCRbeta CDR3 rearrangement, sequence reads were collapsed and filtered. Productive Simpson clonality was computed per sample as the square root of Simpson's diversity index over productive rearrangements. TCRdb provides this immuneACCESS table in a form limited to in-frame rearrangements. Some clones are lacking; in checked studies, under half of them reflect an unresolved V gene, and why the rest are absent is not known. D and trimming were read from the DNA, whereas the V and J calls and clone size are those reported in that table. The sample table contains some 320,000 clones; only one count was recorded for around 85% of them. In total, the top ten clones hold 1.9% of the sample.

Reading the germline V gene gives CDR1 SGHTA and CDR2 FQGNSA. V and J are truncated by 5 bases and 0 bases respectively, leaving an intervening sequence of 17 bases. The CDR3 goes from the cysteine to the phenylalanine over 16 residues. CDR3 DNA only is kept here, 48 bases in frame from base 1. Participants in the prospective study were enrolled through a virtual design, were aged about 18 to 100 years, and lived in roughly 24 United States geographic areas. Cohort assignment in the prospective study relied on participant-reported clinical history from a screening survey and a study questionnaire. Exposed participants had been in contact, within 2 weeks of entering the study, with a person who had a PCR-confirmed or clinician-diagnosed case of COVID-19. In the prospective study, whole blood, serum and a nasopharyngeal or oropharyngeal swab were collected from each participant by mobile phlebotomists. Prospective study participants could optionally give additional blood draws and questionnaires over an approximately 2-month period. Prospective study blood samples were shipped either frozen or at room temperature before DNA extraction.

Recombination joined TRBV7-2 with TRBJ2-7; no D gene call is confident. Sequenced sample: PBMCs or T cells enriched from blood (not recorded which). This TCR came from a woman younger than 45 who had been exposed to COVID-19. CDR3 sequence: CASSPSPAPISYEQYF. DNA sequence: TGTGCCAGCAGCCCTTCCCCAGCGCCTATCTCCTACGAGCAGTACTTC. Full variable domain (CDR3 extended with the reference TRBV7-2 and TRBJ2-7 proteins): GAGVSQSPSNKVTEKGKDVELRCDPISGHTALYWYRQSLGQGLEFLIYFQGNSAPDKSGLPSDRFSAERTGGSVSTLTIQRTQQEDSAVYLCASSPSPAPISYEQYFGPGTRLTVT.